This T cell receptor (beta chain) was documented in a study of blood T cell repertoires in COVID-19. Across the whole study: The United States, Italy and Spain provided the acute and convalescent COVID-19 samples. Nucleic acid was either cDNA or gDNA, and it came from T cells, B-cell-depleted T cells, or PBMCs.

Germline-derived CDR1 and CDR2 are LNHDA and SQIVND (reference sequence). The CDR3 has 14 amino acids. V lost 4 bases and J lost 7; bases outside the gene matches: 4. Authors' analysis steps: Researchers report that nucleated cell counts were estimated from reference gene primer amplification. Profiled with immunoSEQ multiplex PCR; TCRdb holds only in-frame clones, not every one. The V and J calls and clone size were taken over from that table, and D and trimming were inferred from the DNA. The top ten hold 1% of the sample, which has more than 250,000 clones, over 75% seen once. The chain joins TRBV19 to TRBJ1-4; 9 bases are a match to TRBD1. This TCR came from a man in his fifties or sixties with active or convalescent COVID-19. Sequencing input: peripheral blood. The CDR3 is CASSTRDRVEKLFF. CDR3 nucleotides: TGTGCCAGTAGTACTCGGGACAGGGTTGAAAAACTGTTTTTT.